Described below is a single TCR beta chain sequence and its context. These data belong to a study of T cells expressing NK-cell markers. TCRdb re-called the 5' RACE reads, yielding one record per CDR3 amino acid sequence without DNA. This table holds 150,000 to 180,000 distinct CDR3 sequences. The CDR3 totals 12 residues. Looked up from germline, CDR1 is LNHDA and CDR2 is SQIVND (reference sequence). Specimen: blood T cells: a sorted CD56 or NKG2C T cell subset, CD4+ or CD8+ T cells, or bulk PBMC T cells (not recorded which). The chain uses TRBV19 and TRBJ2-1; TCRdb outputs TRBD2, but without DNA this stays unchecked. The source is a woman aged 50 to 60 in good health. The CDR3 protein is CASSIRSDEQFF.